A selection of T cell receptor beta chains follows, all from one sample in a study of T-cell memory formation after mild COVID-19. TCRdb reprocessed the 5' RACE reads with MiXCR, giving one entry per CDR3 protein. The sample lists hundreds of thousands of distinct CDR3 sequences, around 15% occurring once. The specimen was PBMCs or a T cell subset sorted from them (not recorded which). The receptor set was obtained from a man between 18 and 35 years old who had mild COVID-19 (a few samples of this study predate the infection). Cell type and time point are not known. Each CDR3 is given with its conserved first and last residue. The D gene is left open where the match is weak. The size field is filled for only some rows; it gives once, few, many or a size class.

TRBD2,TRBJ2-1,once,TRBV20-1,TGCAGTGCTTCCCATTCGAGCGGGGGGGATAGTGAGCAGTTCTTC,CSASHSSGGDSEQFF
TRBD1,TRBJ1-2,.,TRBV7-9,TGTGCCAGCAGCTTGGACAGGGGATCGGGCTACACCTTC,CASSLDRGSGYTF
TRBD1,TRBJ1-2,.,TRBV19,TGTGCCAGTAGGAACCGGGACAGGTTCTATGGCTACACCTTC,CASRNRDRFYGYTF
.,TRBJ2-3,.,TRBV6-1,TGTGCCAGCAGTGAAGACTGGACTAGCACAGATACGCAGTATTTT,CASSEDWTSTDTQYF
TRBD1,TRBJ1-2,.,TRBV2,TGTGCCTGCGGAGGGACAGGGGTTGGCTACACCTTC,CACGGTGVGYTF
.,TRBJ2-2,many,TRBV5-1,TGCGCCAGCAGCTGGGGGAACACCGGGGAGCTGTTTTTT,CASSWGNTGELFF
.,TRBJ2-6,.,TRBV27,TGTGCCAGCAGCCTTGGTCTGCCTGGGGCCAACGTCCTGACTTTC,CASSLGLPGANVLTF
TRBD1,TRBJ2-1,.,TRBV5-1,TGCGCCAGCAAGACAGGGGACTACAATGAGCAGTTCTTC,CASKTGDYNEQFF
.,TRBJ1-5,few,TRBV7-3,TGTGCCAGCAGCTCGCTTCGGGTGAAACAGCCCCAGCATTTT,CASSSLRVKQPQHF
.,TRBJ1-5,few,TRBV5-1,TGCGCCAGCAGCTTAAATGACGGGGGCAATCAGCCCCAGCATTTT,CASSLNDGGNQPQHF